One sample yielded the 26 T cell receptor beta chains listed below, sequenced in a study of blood T cells in healthy people across ages. A second 7 to 11 cycle PCR used barcoded and J-beta primers. TCRdb fed the 5' RACE reads into MiXCR, producing one record per CDR3 protein. The repertoire holds about 760,000 distinct CDR3 sequences, more than 55% seen once, with more than 25% in the top ten. Sequenced sample: blood. These receptors came from a man aged 40-49 years in good health.

The rearrangement uses TRBV29-1 and TRBJ2-5; TRBD2 matches at 7 bases. The last part of the DNA fits TRBJ2-7 better; the J call may be wrong. This CDR3 has 14 residues. Germline-derived CDR1 and CDR2 are SQVTM and ANQGSEA. CDR3 loop: CSVEGASGAYEQYF. The CDR3 DNA sequence: TGCAGCGTTGAAGGGGCTAGCGGAGCCTACGAGCAGTACTTC.

This clonotype was counted at least ten times. The V gene is TRBV11-2, the J gene TRBJ2-5, with TRBD2 matching 7 bases. CDR3 length: 16 amino acids. The junction had 6 bases not matched to a gene; V was cut back by 1 base and J by 1 base. CDR1 and CDR2 (germline): SGHAT, FQNNGV. The CDR3 nucleotides are TGTGCCAGCAGCTTAGGCAGGGTAGCGGGCCAAGAGACCCAGTACTTC. Translation gives CASSLGRVAGQETQYF.

The V call is TRBV5-1, the J call TRBJ2-5; 7 nucleotides match TRBD2. In germline, CDR1 is SGHRS, CDR2 YFSETQ. There are 15 residues in the CDR3. After removal of 4 bases from V and 2 bases from J, the junction contained 8 bases not matched to a gene. The CDR3 DNA reads as TGCGCCAGCAGCCCCTCAGGGAGGGATCAAGAGACCCAGTACTTC. Its protein product is CASSPSGRDQETQYF.

This chain connects TRBV7-9 to TRBJ2-3, with D possibly matching TRBD2 (7 bases). With 2 bases removed from V and 5 bases from J, the gap between germline ends came to 17 bases. CDR1 and CDR2 (germline): SEHNR, FQNEAQ (reference sequence). CDR3 size: 16 residues. The CDR3 here is CASSLRRGQVGDTQYF. In DNA, the CDR3 is TGTGCCAGCAGCTTACGGCGGGGGCAAGTCGGAGATACGCAGTATTTT.

V usage is TRBV5-1 and J usage is TRBJ2-1; D remains unclear. The V and J ends lost 2 bases and 8 bases respectively, with 14 bases between them. Germline V gene data show CDR1 as SGHRS and CDR2 as YFSETQ. This CDR3 contains 14 residues. The CDR3 loop reads CASSLRLFIDEQFF. The CDR3 coding sequence is TGCGCCAGCAGCTTAAGATTGTTTATCGATGAGCAGTTCTTC.

This chain joins TRBV20-1 and TRBJ2-7; tentatively, D is TRBD2 (6 bases). CDR3 length: 15 residues. CDR1 and CDR2 (germline): DFQATT, SNEGSKA (reference sequence). V gave up 3 bases and J gave up 3 bases, with 18 bases separating them. In DNA, the CDR3 is TGCAGTGCTAGGCAGCCCGGGACTCCCTACTACGAGCAGTACTTC. Translated: CSARQPGTPYYEQYF.

This rearrangement joins TRBV20-1 to TRBJ1-5; 8 bases agree with TRBD1. The V and J ends lost 1 base and 6 bases, in that order; junction bases with no gene match: 8. This CDR3 region has 15 residues. From germline, CDR1 is DFQATT and CDR2 SNEGSKA (reference sequence). In DNA, the CDR3 is TGCAGTGCTAGAGGGGGAGACGACAGGGGTCAGCCCCAGCATTTT. It translates to CSARGGDDRGQPQHF.

The rearrangement joins TRBV6-5 to TRBJ2-7; 7 positions agree with TRBD1. Germline values: CDR1 MNHEY, CDR2 SVGAGI. J was trimmed by 5 bases and V by 6 bases; bases with no gene match: 10. CDR3 length: 14 amino acids. CDR3 sequence (DNA): TGTGCCAGCAGCTTACAGGGGTCACCCCACGAGCAGTACTTC. It encodes CASSLQGSPHEQYF.

The chain joins TRBV2 to TRBJ1-5, with 7 nucleotides matching TRBD1. From germline, CDR1 is SNHLY and CDR2 FYNNEI. There are 14 residues in the CDR3. The V and J ends lost 5 bases and 5 bases, in that order; junction bases with no gene match: 6. The DNA for the CDR3 is TGTGCCAGCAGTCAGACAGGGAAAGATCAGCCCCAGCATTTT. Translation gives CASSQTGKDQPQHF.

This clonotype was seen only a few times. The chain couples TRBV29-1 to TRBJ2-3; D is undetermined. The germline V gene has CDR1 SQVTM and CDR2 ANQGSEA. V was clipped by 4 bases and J by 3 bases, with 5 bases between them. CDR3 length: 11 amino acids. The CDR3: CSVVVTDTQYF. CDR3 bases: TGCAGCGTTGTGGTTACAGATACGCAGTATTTT.

V usage is TRBV5-1 and J usage is TRBJ2-4, with 8 bases lining up with TRBD1. Germline CDR1 is SGHRS and CDR2 is YFSETQ. This CDR3 region has 14 residues. Trimming removed 7 bases from V and 8 bases from J; junction bases left unmatched: 11. Here the CDR3 DNA reads TGCGCCAGCGGCCTCAGGGGGCCTGGGGACATTCAGTACTTC. Translation: CASGLRGPGDIQYF.

This CDR3 is CSVPGGTGKIEQYF. CDR3 nucleotides: TGCAGCGTCCCCGGCGGGACAGGAAAAATCGAGCAGTACTTC. The chain carries TRBV29-1 and TRBJ2-7; 8 nucleotides line up with TRBD1. Unmatched junction bases numbered 13, after V lost 6 bases and J lost 6 bases. Looked up from germline, CDR1 is SQVTM and CDR2 is ANQGSEA. This CDR3 is built from 14 residues.

The V call is TRBV7-9, the J call TRBJ2-5; 9 bases match TRBD2. CDR1 is SEHNR, CDR2 FQNEAQ, per germline (reference sequence). Trimming at V came to 3 bases and at J to 5 bases, leaving 16 bases not matched to a gene. CDR3 size: 18 residues. The CDR3 here is CASSFSGSASGISETQYF. CDR3 coding DNA: TGTGCCAGCAGCTTCTCCGGGTCGGCTAGCGGGATAAGTGAGACCCAGTACTTC.

Notes on this clonotype: The germline gene is not matched at one end of the junction; a read error may be the cause. J is TRBJ2-5 and V is TRBV5-1, with 8 bases lining up with TRBD1. Germline CDR1 SGHRS, CDR2 YFSETQ. The CDR3 runs 14 residues. CDR3 in amino acids: CASSEAGGWEIQYF. CDR3 nucleotides: TGCGCCAGCAGCGAGGCAGGGGGCTGGGAGATCCAGTACTTC.

This clonotype has a handful of counts. The chain uses TRBV5-1 and TRBJ2-5, with a possible D match to TRBD1 (5 bases). V lost 2 bases to trimming and J lost 1 base, with 12 bases between them. The CDR3 spans 15 residues. The V gene's germline CDR1 is SGHRS and CDR2 YFSETQ. The CDR3 loop reads CASSFRQSSQETQYF. CDR3 DNA sequence: TGCGCCAGCAGCTTTAGACAGTCTTCCCAAGAGACCCAGTACTTC.

The chain is built from TRBV28 and TRBJ2-7, with D possibly TRBD2 on 6 matching bases. Germline CDR1 MDHEN, CDR2 SYDVKM. CDR3 length: 15 amino acids. Trimming took 6 bases from V and 2 from J, leaving 17 bases between them. The CDR3 nucleotides are TGTGCCAGCAGCCCCCCGGGGGTTGTGGCCTACGAGCAGTACTTC. Translating it yields CASSPPGVVAYEQYF.

The chain couples TRBV27 to TRBJ2-3, with 8 bases matching TRBD1. Germline V gene data show CDR1 as MNHEY and CDR2 as SMNVEV (reference sequence). This CDR3 comprises 14 residues. The junction had 2 bases not matched to a gene; V was cut back by 3 bases and J by 3 bases. In nucleotides, the CDR3 is TGTGCCAGCAGTTTGAACAGGGGGACAGATACGCAGTATTTT. Translating gives CASSLNRGTDTQYF.

This clonotype has a handful of counts. For the CDR3, the DNA is TGCAGCGTTAAGATCCTCACAGATACGCAGTATTTT. Residues: CSVKILTDTQYF. This chain joins TRBV29-1 and TRBJ2-3; D unresolved. V was pared by 5 bases and J by 2 bases, with 8 bases between. Germline V lookup: CDR1 SQVTM, CDR2 ANQGSEA. The CDR3 is 12 amino acids.

The chain uses TRBV9 and TRBJ2-5, with D uncertain. The CDR3 is 14 residues long. Germline values: CDR1 SGDLS, CDR2 YYNGEE. V gave up 0 bases and J gave up 3 bases, with 9 bases separating them. CDR3 DNA sequence: TGTGCCAGCAGCGTAGCGGAACGCAAAGAGACCCAGTACTTC. Protein: CASSVAERKETQYF. The full variable domain, its missing parts supplied by reference TRBV9 and TRBJ2-5, is DSGVTQTPKHLITATGQRVTLRCSPRSGDLSVYWYQQSLDQGLQFLIQYYNGEERAKGNILERFSAQQFPDLHSELNLSSLELGDSALYFCASSVAERKETQYFGPGTRLLVL.

V usage is TRBV29-1 and J usage is TRBJ1-4; TRBD1 is a possible D gene (5 bases). Between the trimmed V and J ends, which lost 7 bases and 10 bases, there was a span of 16 bases. The germline gives CDR1 SQVTM, CDR2 ANQGSEA. CDR3 length: 12 amino acids. The CDR3 here is CSATNSRGKLFF. The CDR3 DNA reads as TGCAGCGCTACAAATTCTAGGGGAAAACTGTTTTTT.

This chain uses TRBV18 with TRBJ2-7, with D unclear. TRBJ2-5 matches the DNA end more closely, so the J call is doubtful. In germline, CDR1 is KGHSH, CDR2 LQKENI. The CDR3 is 13 amino acids. The CDR3 reads CASSPTPGETQYF. CDR3 DNA sequence: TGTGCCAGCTCACCAACCCCCGGGGAGACCCAGTACTTC.

This clonotype has only a few counts. The rearrangement uses TRBV4-2 and TRBJ1-1, with D perhaps TRBD1 (5 bases). V shed 4 bases and J shed 7 bases, with 19 bases lying between them. The V gene's germline CDR1 is LGHNA and CDR2 YNFKEQ. CDR3 length: 15 residues. Here the CDR3 DNA reads TGTGCCAGCAGCCTTCGCCTGGGAGGGGACCTTGAAGCTTTCTTT. It encodes CASSLRLGGDLEAFF.

V gene TRBV14 combines with J gene TRBJ1-4; TRBD1 is a possible D gene (6 bases). The CDR3 is made up of 13 amino acids. Germline CDR1 reads SGHDN; CDR2 reads FVKESK. Trimming took 0 bases from V and 11 from J, leaving 10 bases between them. The CDR3 nucleotides read TGTGCCAGCAGCCAAGATCAGACAGGCAAACTGTTTTTT. Residues: CASSQDQTGKLFF.

This chain joins TRBV28 and TRBJ2-5, with 7 bases matching TRBD2. The end of the DNA fits TRBJ2-7 better, so the J call may be wrong. The CDR3 runs to 14 residues. Germline-derived CDR1 and CDR2 are MDHEN and SYDVKM. CDR3 sequence (DNA): TGTGCCAGCAGTACGGGGGGAGGACTCTACGAGCAGTACTTC. It translates to CASSTGGGLYEQYF.

The chain has TRBV5-5 and TRBJ2-1; TRBD1 matches at 9 bases. This CDR3 comprises 15 residues. Germline V gives CDR1 SGHKS, CDR2 YYEKEE (reference sequence). Trimming at V came to 5 bases and at J to 4 bases, leaving 7 bases not matched to a gene. CDR3 sequence: CASRGQGNTYNEQFF. In nucleotides, the CDR3 is TGTGCCAGCAGGGGACAGGGTAACACGTACAATGAGCAGTTCTTC.

The chain combines TRBV7-2 with TRBJ1-1; maybe TRBD1 (5 bases). Germline CDR1 SGHTA, CDR2 FQGNSA. The CDR3 is 15 residues long. V shed 1 base and J shed 3 bases, with 12 bases lying between them. CDR3 DNA: TGTGCCAGCAGCTTAGTGAGAGGGGCGTACACTGAAGCTTTCTTT. Translated, it gives CASSLVRGAYTEAFF.